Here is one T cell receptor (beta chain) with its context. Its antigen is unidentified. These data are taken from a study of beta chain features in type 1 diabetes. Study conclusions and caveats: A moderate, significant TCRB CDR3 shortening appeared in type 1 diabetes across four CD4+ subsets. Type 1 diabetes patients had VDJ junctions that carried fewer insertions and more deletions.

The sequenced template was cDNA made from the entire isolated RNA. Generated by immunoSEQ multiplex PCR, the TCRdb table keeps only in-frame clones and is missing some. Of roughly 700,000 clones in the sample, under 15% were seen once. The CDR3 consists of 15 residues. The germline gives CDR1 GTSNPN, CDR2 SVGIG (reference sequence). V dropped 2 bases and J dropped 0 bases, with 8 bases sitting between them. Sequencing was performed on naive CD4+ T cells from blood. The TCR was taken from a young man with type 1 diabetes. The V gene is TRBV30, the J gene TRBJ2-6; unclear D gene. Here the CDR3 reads CAWSSGISGANVLTF. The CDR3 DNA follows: TGTGCCTGGAGTTCAGGCATCTCTGGGGCCAACGTCCTGACTTTC.